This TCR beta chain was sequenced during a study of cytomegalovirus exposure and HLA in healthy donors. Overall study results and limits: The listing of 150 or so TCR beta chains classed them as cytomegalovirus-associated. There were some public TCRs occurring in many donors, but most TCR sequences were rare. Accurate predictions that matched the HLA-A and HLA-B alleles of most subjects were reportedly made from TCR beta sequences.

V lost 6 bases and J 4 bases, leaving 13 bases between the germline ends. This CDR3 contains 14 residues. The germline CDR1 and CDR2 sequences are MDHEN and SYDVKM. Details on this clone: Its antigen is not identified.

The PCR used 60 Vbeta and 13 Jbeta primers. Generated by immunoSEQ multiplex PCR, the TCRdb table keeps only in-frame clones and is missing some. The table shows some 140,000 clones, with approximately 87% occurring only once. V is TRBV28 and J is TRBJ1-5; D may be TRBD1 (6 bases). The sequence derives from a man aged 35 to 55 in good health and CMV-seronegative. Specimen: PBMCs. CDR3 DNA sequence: TGTGCCAGCAGCGCCCGGGACATTAATCAGCCCCAGCATTTT. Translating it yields CASSARDINQPQHF.